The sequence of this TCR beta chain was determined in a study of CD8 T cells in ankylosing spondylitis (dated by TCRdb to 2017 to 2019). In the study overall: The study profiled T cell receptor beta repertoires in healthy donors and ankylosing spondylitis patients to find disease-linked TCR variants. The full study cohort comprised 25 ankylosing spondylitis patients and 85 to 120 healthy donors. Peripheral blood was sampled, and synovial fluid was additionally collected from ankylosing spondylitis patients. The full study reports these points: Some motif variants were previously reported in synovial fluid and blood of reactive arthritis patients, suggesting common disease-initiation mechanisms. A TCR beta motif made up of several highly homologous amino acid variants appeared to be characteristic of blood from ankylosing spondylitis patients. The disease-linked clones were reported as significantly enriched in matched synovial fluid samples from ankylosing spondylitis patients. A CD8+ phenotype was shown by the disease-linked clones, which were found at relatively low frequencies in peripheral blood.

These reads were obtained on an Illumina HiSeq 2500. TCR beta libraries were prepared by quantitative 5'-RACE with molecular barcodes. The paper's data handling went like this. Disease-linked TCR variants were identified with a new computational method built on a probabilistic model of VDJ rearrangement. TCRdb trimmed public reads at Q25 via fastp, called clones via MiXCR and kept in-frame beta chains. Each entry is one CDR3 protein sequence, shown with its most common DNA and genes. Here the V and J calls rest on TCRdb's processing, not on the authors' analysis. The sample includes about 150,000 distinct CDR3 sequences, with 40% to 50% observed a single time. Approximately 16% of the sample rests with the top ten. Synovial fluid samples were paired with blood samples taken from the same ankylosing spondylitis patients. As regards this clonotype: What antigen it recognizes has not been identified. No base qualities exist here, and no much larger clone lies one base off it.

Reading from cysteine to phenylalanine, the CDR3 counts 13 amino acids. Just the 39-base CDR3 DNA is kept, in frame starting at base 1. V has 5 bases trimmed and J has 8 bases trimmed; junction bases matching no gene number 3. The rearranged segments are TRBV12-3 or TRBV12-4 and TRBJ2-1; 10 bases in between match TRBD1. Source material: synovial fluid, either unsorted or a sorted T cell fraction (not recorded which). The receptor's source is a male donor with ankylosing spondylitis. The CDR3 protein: CASSGTGAHEQFF. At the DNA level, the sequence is TGTGCCAGCAGTGGGACAGGGGCCCATGAGCAGTTCTTC.